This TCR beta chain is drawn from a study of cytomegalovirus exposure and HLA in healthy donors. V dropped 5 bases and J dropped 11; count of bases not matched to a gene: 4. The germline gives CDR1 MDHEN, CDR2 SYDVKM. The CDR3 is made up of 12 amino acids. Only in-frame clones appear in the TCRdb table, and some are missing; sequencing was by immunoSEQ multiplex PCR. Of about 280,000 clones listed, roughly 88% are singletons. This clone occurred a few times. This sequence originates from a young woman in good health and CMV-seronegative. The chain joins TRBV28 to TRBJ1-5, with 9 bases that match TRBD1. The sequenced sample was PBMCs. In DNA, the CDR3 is TGTGCCAGCAGTGGGGACAGGGACTCCCAGCATTTT. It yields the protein CASSGDRDSQHF.